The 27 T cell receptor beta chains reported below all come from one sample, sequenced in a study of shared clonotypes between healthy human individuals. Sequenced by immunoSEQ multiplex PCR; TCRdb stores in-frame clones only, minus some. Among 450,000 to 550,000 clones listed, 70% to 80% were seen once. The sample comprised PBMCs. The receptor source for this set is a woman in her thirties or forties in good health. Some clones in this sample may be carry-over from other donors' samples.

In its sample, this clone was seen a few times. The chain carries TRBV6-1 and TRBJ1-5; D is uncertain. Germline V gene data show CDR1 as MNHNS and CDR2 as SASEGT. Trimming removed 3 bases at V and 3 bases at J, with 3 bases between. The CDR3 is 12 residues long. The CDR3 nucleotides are TGTGCCAGCAGTGAGGCCAATCAGCCCCAGCATTTT. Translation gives CASSEANQPQHF.

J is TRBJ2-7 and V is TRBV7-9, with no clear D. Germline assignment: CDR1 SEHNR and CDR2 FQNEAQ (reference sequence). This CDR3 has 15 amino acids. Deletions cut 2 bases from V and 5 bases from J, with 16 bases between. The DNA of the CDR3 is TGTGCCAGCAGCTTAAATCAGGTAGGGCAGGACGAGCAGTACTTC. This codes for CASSLNQVGQDEQYF.

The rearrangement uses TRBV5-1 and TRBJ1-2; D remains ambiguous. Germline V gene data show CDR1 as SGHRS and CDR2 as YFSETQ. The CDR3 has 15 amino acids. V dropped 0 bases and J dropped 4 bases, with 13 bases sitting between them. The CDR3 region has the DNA TGCGCCAGCAGCTTGGGGGCCGTTTCCGGCTATGGCTACACCTTC. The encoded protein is CASSLGAVSGYGYTF.

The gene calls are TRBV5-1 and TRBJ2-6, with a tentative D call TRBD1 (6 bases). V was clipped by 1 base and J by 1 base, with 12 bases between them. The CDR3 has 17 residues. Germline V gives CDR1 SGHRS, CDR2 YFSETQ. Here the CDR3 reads CASSLNPGTSGANVLTF. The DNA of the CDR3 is TGCGCCAGCAGCTTGAATCCTGGGACATCTGGGGCCAACGTCCTGACTTTC.

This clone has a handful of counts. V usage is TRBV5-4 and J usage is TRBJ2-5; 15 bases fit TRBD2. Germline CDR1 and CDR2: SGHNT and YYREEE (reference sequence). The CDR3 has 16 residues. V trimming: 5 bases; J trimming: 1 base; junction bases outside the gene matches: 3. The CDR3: CASRRTSGRVQETQYF. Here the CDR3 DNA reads TGTGCCAGCAGGCGGACTAGCGGGAGGGTCCAAGAGACCCAGTACTTC.

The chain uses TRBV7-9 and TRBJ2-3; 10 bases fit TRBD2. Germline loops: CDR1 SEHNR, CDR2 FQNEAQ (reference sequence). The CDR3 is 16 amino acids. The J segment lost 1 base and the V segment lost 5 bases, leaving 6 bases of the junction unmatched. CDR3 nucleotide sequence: TGTGCCAGCAGCCCTCCAGGACTAGCGGGCACAGATACGCAGTATTTT. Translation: CASSPPGLAGTDTQYF. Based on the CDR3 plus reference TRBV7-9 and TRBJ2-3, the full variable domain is DTGVSQNPRHKITKRGQNVTFRCDPISEHNRLYWYRQTLGQGPEFLTYFQNEAQLEKSRLLSDRFSAERPKGSFSTLEIQRTEQGDSAMYLCASSPPGLAGTDTQYFGPGTRLTVL.

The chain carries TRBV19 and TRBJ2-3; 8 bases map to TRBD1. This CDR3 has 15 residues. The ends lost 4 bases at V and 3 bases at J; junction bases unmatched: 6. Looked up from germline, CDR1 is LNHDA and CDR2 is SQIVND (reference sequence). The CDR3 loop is CASSTQGALTDTQYF. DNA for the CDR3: TGTGCCAGTAGTACCCAGGGGGCATTAACAGATACGCAGTATTTT.

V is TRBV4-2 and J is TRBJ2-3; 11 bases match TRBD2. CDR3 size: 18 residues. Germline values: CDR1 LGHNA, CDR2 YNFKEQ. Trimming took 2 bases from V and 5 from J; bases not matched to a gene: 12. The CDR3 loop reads CASSQLTLAGGGGDTQYF. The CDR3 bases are TGTGCCAGCAGCCAATTAACGCTAGCGGGAGGAGGTGGAGATACGCAGTATTTT.

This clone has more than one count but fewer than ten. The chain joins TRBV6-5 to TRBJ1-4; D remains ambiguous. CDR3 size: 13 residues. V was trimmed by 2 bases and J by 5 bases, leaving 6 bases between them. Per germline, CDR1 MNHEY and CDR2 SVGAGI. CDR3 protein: CASSYSRNEKLFF. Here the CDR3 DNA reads TGTGCCAGCAGTTACAGCAGAAATGAAAAACTGTTTTTT.

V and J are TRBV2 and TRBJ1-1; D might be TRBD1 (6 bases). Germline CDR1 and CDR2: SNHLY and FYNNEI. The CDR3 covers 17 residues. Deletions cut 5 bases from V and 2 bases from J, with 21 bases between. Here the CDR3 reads CASSFLPDRRPNTEAFF. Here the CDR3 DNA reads TGTGCCAGCAGTTTTCTACCCGACAGGAGACCTAACACTGAAGCTTTCTTT.

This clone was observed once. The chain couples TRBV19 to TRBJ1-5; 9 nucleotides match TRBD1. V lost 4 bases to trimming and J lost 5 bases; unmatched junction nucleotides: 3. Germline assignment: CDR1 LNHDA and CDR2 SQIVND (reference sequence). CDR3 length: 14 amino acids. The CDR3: CASSSWDRDQPQHF. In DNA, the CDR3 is TGTGCCAGTAGTAGCTGGGACAGGGATCAGCCCCAGCATTTT.

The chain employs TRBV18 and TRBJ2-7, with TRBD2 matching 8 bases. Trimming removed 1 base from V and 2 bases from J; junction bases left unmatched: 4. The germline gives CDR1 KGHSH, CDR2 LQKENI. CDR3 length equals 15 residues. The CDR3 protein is CASSPLAGTTYEQYF. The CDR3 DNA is TGTGCCAGCTCACCACTAGCGGGAACCACCTACGAGCAGTACTTC. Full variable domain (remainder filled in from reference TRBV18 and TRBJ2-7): NAGVMQNPRHLVRRRGQEARLRCSPMKGHSHVYWYRQLPEEGLKFMVYLQKENIIDESGMPKERFSAEFPKEGPSILRIQQVVRGDSAAYFCASSPLAGTTYEQYFGPGTRLTVT.

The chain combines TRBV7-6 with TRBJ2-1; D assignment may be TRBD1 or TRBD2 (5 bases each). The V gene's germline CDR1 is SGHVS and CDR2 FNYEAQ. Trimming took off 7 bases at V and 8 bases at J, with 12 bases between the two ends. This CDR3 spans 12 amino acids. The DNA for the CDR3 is TGTGCCAGCAACGTCGGGGACGATGAGCAGTTCTTC. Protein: CASNVGDDEQFF.

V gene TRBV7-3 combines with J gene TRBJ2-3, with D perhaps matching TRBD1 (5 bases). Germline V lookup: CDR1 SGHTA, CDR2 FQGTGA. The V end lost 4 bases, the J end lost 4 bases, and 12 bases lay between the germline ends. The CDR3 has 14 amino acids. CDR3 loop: CASSSGFVSDTQYF. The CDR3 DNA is TGTGCCAGCAGCTCAGGGTTCGTATCAGATACGCAGTATTTT. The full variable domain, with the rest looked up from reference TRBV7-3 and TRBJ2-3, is GAGVSQTPSNKVTEKGKYVELRCDPISGHTALYWYRQSLGQGPEFLIYFQGTGAADDSGLPNDRFFAVRPEGSVSTLKIQRTERGDSAVYLCASSSGFVSDTQYFGPGTRLTVL.

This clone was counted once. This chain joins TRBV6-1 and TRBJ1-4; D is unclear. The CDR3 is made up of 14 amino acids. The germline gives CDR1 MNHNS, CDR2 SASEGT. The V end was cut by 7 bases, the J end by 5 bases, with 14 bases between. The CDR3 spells CASTVGYTNEKLFF. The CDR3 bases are TGTGCCAGCACGGTCGGATACACAAATGAAAAACTGTTTTTT.

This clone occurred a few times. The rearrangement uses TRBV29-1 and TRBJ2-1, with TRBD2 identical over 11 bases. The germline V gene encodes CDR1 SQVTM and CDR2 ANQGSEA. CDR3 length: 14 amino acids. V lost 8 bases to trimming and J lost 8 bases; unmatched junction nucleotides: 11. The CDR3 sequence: CSLRPSGRLDEQFF. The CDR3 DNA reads TGCAGCCTGAGGCCTAGCGGGAGGTTGGATGAGCAGTTCTTC.

The CDR3 is CASRGEVEGRPINYGYTF. For the CDR3, the DNA is TGCGCCAGCAGGGGGGAGGTGGAAGGACGACCCATAAACTATGGCTACACCTTC. The chain carries TRBV5-1 and TRBJ1-2; D is possibly TRBD1 (5 bases). V was trimmed by 5 bases and J by 2 bases, leaving 25 bases between them. Per the germline V gene, CDR1 is SGHRS and CDR2 is YFSETQ. The CDR3 is 18 residues long.

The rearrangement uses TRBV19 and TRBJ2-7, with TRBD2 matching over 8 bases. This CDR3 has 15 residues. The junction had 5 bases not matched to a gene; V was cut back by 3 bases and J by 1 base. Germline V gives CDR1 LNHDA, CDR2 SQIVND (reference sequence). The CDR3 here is CASSIMGGGSYEQYF. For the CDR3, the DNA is TGTGCCAGTAGTATCATGGGCGGGGGGTCCTACGAGCAGTACTTC.

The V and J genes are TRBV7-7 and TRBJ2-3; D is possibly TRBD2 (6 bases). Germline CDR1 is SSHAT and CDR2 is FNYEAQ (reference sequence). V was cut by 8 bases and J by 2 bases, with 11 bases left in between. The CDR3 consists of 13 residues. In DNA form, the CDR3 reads TGTGCCAGCGGCCCGGGGGACACAGATACGCAGTATTTT. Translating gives CASGPGDTDTQYF.

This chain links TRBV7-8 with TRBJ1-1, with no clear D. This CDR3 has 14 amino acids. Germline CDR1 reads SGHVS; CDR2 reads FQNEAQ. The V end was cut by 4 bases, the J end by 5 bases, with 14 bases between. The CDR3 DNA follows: TGTGCCAGCAGCTCAGCAAAGGGTGGAACTGAAGCTTTCTTT. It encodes CASSSAKGGTEAFF.

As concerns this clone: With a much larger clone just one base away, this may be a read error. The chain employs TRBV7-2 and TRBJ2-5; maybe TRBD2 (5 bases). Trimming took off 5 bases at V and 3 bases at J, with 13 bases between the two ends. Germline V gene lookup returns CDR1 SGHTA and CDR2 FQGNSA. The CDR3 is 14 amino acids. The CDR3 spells CASSAQVGEETQYF. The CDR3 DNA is TGTGCCAGCAGCGCCCAGGTGGGAGAAGAGACCCAGTACTTC.

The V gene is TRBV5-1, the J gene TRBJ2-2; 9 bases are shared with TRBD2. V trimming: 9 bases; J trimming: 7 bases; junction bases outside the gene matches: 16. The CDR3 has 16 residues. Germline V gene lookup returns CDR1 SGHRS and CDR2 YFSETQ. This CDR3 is CATSIDASGNVGELFF. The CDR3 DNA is TGCGCCACCTCGATTGATGCTAGCGGGAATGTCGGGGAGCTGTTTTTT. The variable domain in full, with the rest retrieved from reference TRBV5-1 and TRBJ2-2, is KAGVTQTPRYLIKTRGQQVTLSCSPISGHRSVSWYQQTPGQGLQFLFEYFSETQRNKGNFPGRFSGRQFSNSRSEMNVSTLELGDSALYLCATSIDASGNVGELFFGEGSRLTVL.

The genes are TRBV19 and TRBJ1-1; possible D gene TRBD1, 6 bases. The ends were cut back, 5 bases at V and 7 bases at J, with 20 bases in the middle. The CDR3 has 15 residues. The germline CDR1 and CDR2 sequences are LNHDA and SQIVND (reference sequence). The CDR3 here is CASSLKPPGHLEAFF. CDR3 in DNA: TGTGCCAGTAGTCTAAAACCCCCGGGACATCTTGAAGCTTTCTTT.

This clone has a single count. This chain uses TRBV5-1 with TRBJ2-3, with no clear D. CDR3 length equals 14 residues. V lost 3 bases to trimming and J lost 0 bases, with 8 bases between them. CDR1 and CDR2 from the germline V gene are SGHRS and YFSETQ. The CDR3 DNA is TGCGCCAGCAGCTCTACGACAAGCACAGATACGCAGTATTTT. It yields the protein CASSSTTSTDTQYF.

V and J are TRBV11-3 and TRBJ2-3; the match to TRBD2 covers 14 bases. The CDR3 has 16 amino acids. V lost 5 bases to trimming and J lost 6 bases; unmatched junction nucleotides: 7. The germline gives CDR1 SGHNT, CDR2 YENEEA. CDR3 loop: CASSIGLAGGADTQYF. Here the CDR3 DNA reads TGTGCCAGCAGCATTGGACTAGCGGGAGGAGCGGATACGCAGTATTTT.

This CDR3 is CASRWEGPSYEQYF. CDR3 DNA: TGTGCCAGCAGGTGGGAAGGCCCCTCCTACGAGCAGTACTTC. The chain employs TRBV5-4 and TRBJ2-7; the D is unclear. The CDR3 length is 14 residues. Per the germline V gene, CDR1 is SGHNT and CDR2 is YYREEE (reference sequence). V lost 5 bases and J lost 0, with 12 bases in between.

CDR3 sequence: CSVEITGAGVGEQYF. CDR3 DNA sequence: TGCAGCGTTGAAATTACAGGGGCCGGGGTAGGCGAGCAGTACTTC. The chain recombines TRBV29-1 with TRBJ2-7, with TRBD1 identical over 7 bases. J gave up 6 bases and V 2 bases, and 13 bases lay outside the gene matches. This CDR3 is 15 amino acids long. Per germline, CDR1 SQVTM and CDR2 ANQGSEA.